One TCR beta chain is described in this entry. This record belongs to a study of blood T cell repertoires in COVID-19. Libraries were prepared by immunoSEQ multiplex PCR; TCRdb keeps only in-frame clonotypes and omits some of them. The sample lists 150,000 to 200,000 clones; about four fifths were seen once. Unmatched junction bases numbered 5, after V lost 0 bases and J lost 0 bases. The germline V gene encodes CDR1 SGDLS and CDR2 YYNGEE. This CDR3 has 17 amino acids. The sequencing sample was made of peripheral blood. This receptor was taken from a human donor with acute or convalescent COVID-19. The donor label of this sample is uncertain. This chain links TRBV9 with TRBJ2-1, with TRBD2 matching 8 bases. The chain's CDR3 is CASSVGLARFSYNEQFF. The CDR3 coding sequence is TGTGCCAGCAGCGTAGGACTAGCGCGATTCTCCTACAATGAGCAGTTCTTC.